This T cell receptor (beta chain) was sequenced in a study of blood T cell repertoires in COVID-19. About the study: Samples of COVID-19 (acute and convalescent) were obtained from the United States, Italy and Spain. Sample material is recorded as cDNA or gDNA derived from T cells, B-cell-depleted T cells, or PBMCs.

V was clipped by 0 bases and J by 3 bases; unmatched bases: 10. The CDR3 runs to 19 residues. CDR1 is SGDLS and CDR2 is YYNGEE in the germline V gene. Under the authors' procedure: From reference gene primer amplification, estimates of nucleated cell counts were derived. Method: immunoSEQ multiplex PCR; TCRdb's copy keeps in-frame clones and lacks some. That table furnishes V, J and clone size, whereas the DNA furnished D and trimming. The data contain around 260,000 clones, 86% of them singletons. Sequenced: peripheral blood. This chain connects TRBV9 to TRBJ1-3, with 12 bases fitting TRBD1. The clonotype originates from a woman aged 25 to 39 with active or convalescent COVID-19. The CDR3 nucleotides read TGTGCCAGCAGCGTAGTCCCGGGACAGGGGGCATCGGGTGGAAACACCATATATTTT. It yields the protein CASSVVPGQGASGGNTIYF. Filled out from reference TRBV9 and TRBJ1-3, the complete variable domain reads DSGVTQTPKHLITATGQRVTLRCSPRSGDLSVYWYQQSLDQGLQFLIQYYNGEERAKGNILERFSAQQFPDLHSELNLSSLELGDSALYFCASSVVPGQGASGGNTIYFGEGSWLTVV.